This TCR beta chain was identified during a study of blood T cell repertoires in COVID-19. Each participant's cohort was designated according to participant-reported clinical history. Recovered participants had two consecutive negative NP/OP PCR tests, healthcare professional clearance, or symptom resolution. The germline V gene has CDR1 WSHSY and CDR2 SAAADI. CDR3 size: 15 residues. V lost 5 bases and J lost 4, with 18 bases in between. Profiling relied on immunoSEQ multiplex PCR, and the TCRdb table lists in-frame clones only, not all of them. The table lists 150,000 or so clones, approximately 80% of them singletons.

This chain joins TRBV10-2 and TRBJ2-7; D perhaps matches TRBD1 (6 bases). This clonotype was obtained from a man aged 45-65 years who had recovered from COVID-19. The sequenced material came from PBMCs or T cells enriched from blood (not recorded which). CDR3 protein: CASSSNPQGPYEQYF. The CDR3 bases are TGCGCCAGCAGTTCTAATCCCCAGGGGCCTTACGAGCAGTACTTC.